The 24 T cell receptor beta chains in this list originate from one sample, sequenced in a study of shared clonotypes between healthy human individuals (dated by TCRdb to about 2020). Receptor libraries were prepared by the immunoSEQ multiplex PCR assay. In TCRdb, the immuneACCESS table is reduced to in-frame sequences with V and J assigned. These tables do not hold every clone; where another copy was compared, an unresolved V gene accounts for under half, and the others remain unexplained. The sample data list 2.5 million or so clones, and about 92% of these were observed just once. The leading ten clones occupy around 0.14% of the sample. Sequencing used naive CD4+ T cells sorted from blood. The sample's cell subset or site label, in plain terms: CD45RA+ positively selected. The receptors come from a man between 18 and 35 years old in good health.

V and J are TRBV30 and TRBJ1-2; D gene unclear. Germline-derived CDR1 and CDR2 are GTSNPN and SVGIG (reference sequence). The ends were cut back, 8 bases at V and 8 bases at J, with 21 bases in the middle. This CDR3 is built from 13 residues. The CDR3: CARREKGGRGYTF. CDR3 DNA sequence: TGTGCCCGTAGAGAAAAGGGCGGTCGGGGCTACACCTTC.

The chain uses TRBV7-3 and TRBJ2-7; D is possibly TRBD2 (6 bases). Germline V gene data show CDR1 as SGHTA and CDR2 as FQGTGA. The CDR3 contains 13 residues. V was shortened by 4 bases and J by 0 bases, with 7 bases between the two germline ends. The CDR3 spells CASSWGVSYEQYF. CDR3 in DNA: TGTGCCAGCAGCTGGGGGGTCTCCTACGAGCAGTACTTC. Looking up the rest from reference TRBV7-3 and TRBJ2-7 gives the full variable domain: GAGVSQTPSNKVTEKGKYVELRCDPISGHTALYWYRQSLGQGPEFLIYFQGTGAADDSGLPNDRFFAVRPEGSVSTLKIQRTERGDSAVYLCASSWGVSYEQYFGPGTRLTVT.

The genes are TRBV6-1 and TRBJ2-1; D is ambiguous. Trimming took off 7 bases at V and 5 bases at J, with 12 bases between the two ends. From germline, CDR1 is MNHNS and CDR2 SASEGT. The CDR3 loop spans 13 amino acids. CDR3 loop: CASISFNDNEQFF. The CDR3 DNA is TGTGCCAGCATCTCTTTCAATGACAATGAGCAGTTCTTC.

The chain uses TRBV14 and TRBJ1-2; D ambiguous. Germline-derived CDR1 and CDR2 are SGHDN and FVKESK. The CDR3 is 14 amino acids. Deletions cut 0 bases from V and 7 bases from J, with 12 bases between. Written as DNA, the CDR3 is TGTGCCAGCAGCCAAGATACGGGATCTTCTGGCTACACCTTC. This translates into CASSQDTGSSGYTF.

The V and J genes are TRBV5-8 and TRBJ2-3, with D possibly being TRBD1 (5 bases). The V end was cut by 1 base, the J end by 2 bases, with 14 bases between. CDR3 length: 16 amino acids. CDR1 and CDR2 from the germline V gene are SGHTS and YDEGEE. DNA of the CDR3: TGTGCCAGCAGCTTGAGCATCGACAGCCTCACAGATACGCAGTATTTT. Its protein is CASSLSIDSLTDTQYF.

This clone has just a few counts. The chain couples TRBV6-1 to TRBJ1-2; 8 positions match TRBD1. J was trimmed by 12 bases and V by 5 bases; bases with no gene match: 11. The germline CDR1 and CDR2 sequences are MNHNS and SASEGT. This CDR3 region has 13 residues. The chain's CDR3 is CASSLEGQVFDTF. The CDR3 DNA reads as TGTGCCAGCAGTCTCGAGGGACAGGTTTTCGACACCTTC.

V gene TRBV5-1 combines with J gene TRBJ2-7; unclear D gene. V was trimmed by 4 bases and J by 6 bases, leaving 20 bases between them. Per the germline V gene, CDR1 is SGHRS and CDR2 is YFSETQ. The CDR3 sequence is 15 residues long. The CDR3 region is CASSPTPSRGGEQYF. The CDR3 bases are TGCGCCAGCAGCCCGACCCCCTCGAGAGGCGGCGAGCAGTACTTC. The full variable domain, rest sourced from reference TRBV5-1 and TRBJ2-7, is KAGVTQTPRYLIKTRGQQVTLSCSPISGHRSVSWYQQTPGQGLQFLFEYFSETQRNKGNFPGRFSGRQFSNSRSEMNVSTLELGDSALYLCASSPTPSRGGEQYFGPGTRLTVT.

The chain couples TRBV18 to TRBJ2-2, with TRBD2 identical over 14 bases. V shed 4 bases and J 4 bases; nucleotides not matched to a gene: 2. The germline gives CDR1 KGHSH, CDR2 LQKENI. The CDR3 is 16 residues long. The CDR3 bases are TGTGCCAGCTCACAGGGACTAGCGGGAGTCACCGGGGAGCTGTTTTTT. It is translated as CASSQGLAGVTGELFF.

The chain joins TRBV30 to TRBJ1-1; D call uncertain. CDR1 and CDR2 from the germline V gene are GTSNPN and SVGIG (reference sequence). Trimming took off 2 bases at V and 1 base at J, with 11 bases between the two ends. The CDR3 spans 14 residues. This CDR3 is CAWSTTLGNTEAFF. For the CDR3, the DNA is TGTGCCTGGAGTACTACCCTGGGGAACACTGAAGCTTTCTTT. Using reference TRBV30 and TRBJ1-1 for the parts outside the CDR3, the full variable domain is SQTIHQWPATLVQPVGSPLSLECTVEGTSNPNLYWYRQAAGRGLQLLFYSVGIGQISSEVPQNLSASRPQDRQFILSSKKLLLSDSGFYLCAWSTTLGNTEAFFGQGTRLTVV.

The gene calls are TRBV11-2 and TRBJ1-3, with D possibly matching TRBD1 (6 bases). The CDR3 runs 16 residues. V lost 4 bases to trimming and J lost 2 bases, with 15 bases between them. CDR1 is SGHAT and CDR2 is FQNNGV in the germline V gene. CDR3 nucleotide sequence: TGTGCCAGCAGCTCTCAACAGGGACCGGCTGGAAACACCATATATTTT. Protein sequence: CASSSQQGPAGNTIYF.

The genes are TRBV7-2 and TRBJ2-7; 8 positions match TRBD1. Germline assignment: CDR1 SGHTA and CDR2 FQGNSA. The V segment lost 3 bases and the J segment 3 bases; nucleotides outside the gene matches: 4. The CDR3 contains 14 residues. CDR3 sequence: CASSFQGAGYEQYF. CDR3 in DNA: TGTGCCAGCAGCTTTCAGGGGGCGGGCTACGAGCAGTACTTC. The full variable domain, its missing parts supplied by reference TRBV7-2 and TRBJ2-7, is GAGVSQSPSNKVTEKGKDVELRCDPISGHTALYWYRQSLGQGLEFLIYFQGNSAPDKSGLPSDRFSAERTGGSVSTLTIQRTQQEDSAVYLCASSFQGAGYEQYFGPGTRLTVT.

This chain links TRBV10-2 with TRBJ2-5; TRBD1 might be the D (5 bases). Germline CDR1 WSHSY, CDR2 SAAADI. Trimming took 10 bases from V and 5 from J, leaving 17 bases between them. There are 13 residues in the CDR3. This CDR3 reads CAISARAGETQYF. In DNA form, the CDR3 reads TGCGCCATCTCAGCCAGGGCTGGCGAGACCCAGTACTTC.

The chain has TRBV18 and TRBJ2-5; TRBD2 matches 14 bases. From germline, CDR1 is KGHSH and CDR2 LQKENI. The V gene end was trimmed by 2 bases and the J gene end by 5 bases; junction bases not matched to a gene: 1. The length of the CDR3 is 15 residues. The CDR3 sequence: CASSPGTSGSETQYF. The CDR3 DNA is TGTGCCAGCTCACCAGGGACTAGCGGGAGTGAGACCCAGTACTTC.

For the CDR3, the DNA is TGTGCCAGCAGCCAAGGTTCTAGCGGGCCCGGGGAGCTGTTTTTT. Its protein is CASSQGSSGPGELFF. V is TRBV4-2 and J is TRBJ2-2, with TRBD2 matching over 8 bases. V was clipped by 1 base and J by 6 bases; unmatched bases: 4. Per the germline V gene, CDR1 is LGHNA and CDR2 is YNFKEQ. This CDR3 contains 15 residues.

J is TRBJ2-1 and V is TRBV27, with 9 bases lining up with TRBD1. There are 15 residues in the CDR3. The germline V gene has CDR1 MNHEY and CDR2 SMNVEV (reference sequence). The V gene end was trimmed by 4 bases and the J gene end by 2 bases; junction bases not matched to a gene: 3. The CDR3 nucleotides are TGTGCCAGCAGTTCGGGACAGGGCGCCTACAATGAGCAGTTCTTC. This sequence encodes CASSSGQGAYNEQFF.

This chain links TRBV6-5 with TRBJ1-4, with D perhaps matching TRBD1 (6 bases). V gave up 8 bases and J gave up 10 bases, with 23 bases separating them. Per germline, CDR1 MNHEY and CDR2 SVGAGI. CDR3 length equals 15 residues. CDR3 protein: CASENRAGDLGKLFF. The DNA of the CDR3 is TGTGCCAGCGAGAATAGGGCAGGGGACCTGGGAAAACTGTTTTTT.

Remarks on this clone: The identical CDR3 is also encoded by other nucleotide sequences in the sample. This sequence joins TRBV7-6 and TRBJ2-7; D is unclear. V lost 7 bases to trimming and J lost 2 bases, with 15 bases between them. The CDR3 runs 14 residues. The germline gives CDR1 SGHVS, CDR2 FNYEAQ. The chain's CDR3 is CASTKGFATYEQYF. The CDR3 DNA sequence: TGTGCCAGCACCAAAGGGTTTGCCACCTACGAGCAGTACTTC.

The chain links TRBV11-2 to TRBJ2-3; TRBD2 is a possible D gene (5 bases). The CDR3 spans 17 residues. CDR1 is SGHAT, CDR2 FQNNGV, per germline. V lost 0 bases and J 1 base, leaving 14 bases between the germline ends. CDR3 loop: CASSLDKASLGTDTQYF. Written as DNA, the CDR3 is TGTGCCAGCAGCTTAGATAAAGCTAGCTTAGGCACAGATACGCAGTATTTT.

The chain is built from TRBV11-3 and TRBJ2-5, with 8 bases aligning to TRBD2. From germline, CDR1 is SGHNT and CDR2 YENEEA. V trimming: 2 bases; J trimming: 2 bases; junction bases outside the gene matches: 4. There are 15 residues in the CDR3. As DNA, the CDR3 is TGTGCCAGCAGCTTAAGCGGGGGCAGGCAAGAGACCCAGTACTTC. Translating it yields CASSLSGGRQETQYF.

The rearrangement links TRBV12-5 to TRBJ2-7; 7 bases map to TRBD1. This CDR3 contains 15 residues. V shed 1 base and J 3 bases; nucleotides not matched to a gene: 6. The V gene's germline CDR1 is LGHNT and CDR2 FRNRAP. For the CDR3, the DNA is TGTGCTAGTGGTTTGGACAGGGGACAGTTCTACGAGCAGTACTTC. Residues: CASGLDRGQFYEQYF. Combining the CDR3 with reference TRBV12-5 and TRBJ2-7 gives the whole variable domain DARVTQTPRHKVTEMGQEVTMRCQPILGHNTVFWYRQTMMQGLELLAYFRNRAPLDDSGMPKDRFSAEMPDATLATLKIQPSEPRDSAVYFCASGLDRGQFYEQYFGPGTRLTVT.

The rearrangement joins TRBV5-1 to TRBJ2-3; a weak D match, TRBD2 (6 bases). Germline V gene sequence: CDR1 SGHRS, CDR2 YFSETQ. V was shortened by 0 bases and J by 1 base, with 12 bases between the two germline ends. This CDR3 region has 16 residues. The CDR3 is CASSLVSSARTDTQYF. CDR3 nucleotide sequence: TGCGCCAGCAGCTTGGTGTCTAGCGCTCGCACAGATACGCAGTATTTT.

Details on this clone: This specimen includes other DNA sequences encoding the same CDR3. V is TRBV7-9 and J is TRBJ2-5; D not certain. The V and J ends lost 5 bases and 4 bases respectively, with 8 bases between them. The CDR3 is 12 amino acids. From germline, CDR1 is SEHNR and CDR2 FQNEAQ (reference sequence). The CDR3 is CASSPPGETQYF. Written as DNA, the CDR3 is TGTGCCAGCAGCCCGCCCGGAGAGACCCAGTACTTC. Drawing the rest from reference TRBV7-9 and TRBJ2-5, the complete variable domain is DTGVSQNPRHKITKRGQNVTFRCDPISEHNRLYWYRQTLGQGPEFLTYFQNEAQLEKSRLLSDRFSAERPKGSFSTLEIQRTEQGDSAMYLCASSPPGETQYFGPGTRLLVL.

This chain joins TRBV6-6 and TRBJ1-5; tentatively, D is TRBD1 (6 bases). Germline loops: CDR1 MNHNY, CDR2 SVGAGI (reference sequence). V dropped 4 bases and J dropped 2 bases, with 12 bases sitting between them. This CDR3 contains 15 residues. Written as DNA, the CDR3 is TGTGCCAGCAGTTTTCAAAACAGGGGCAATCAGCCCCAGCATTTT. It specifies CASSFQNRGNQPQHF.

The CDR3 loop is CASATRDTQPQHF. The CDR3 DNA follows: TGTGCCAGTGCAACTAGGGATACTCAGCCCCAGCATTTT. This sequence joins TRBV6-5 and TRBJ1-5; no clear D. From germline, CDR1 is MNHEY and CDR2 SVGAGI. V was trimmed by 9 bases and J by 6 bases, leaving 15 bases between them. The CDR3 is made up of 13 amino acids.